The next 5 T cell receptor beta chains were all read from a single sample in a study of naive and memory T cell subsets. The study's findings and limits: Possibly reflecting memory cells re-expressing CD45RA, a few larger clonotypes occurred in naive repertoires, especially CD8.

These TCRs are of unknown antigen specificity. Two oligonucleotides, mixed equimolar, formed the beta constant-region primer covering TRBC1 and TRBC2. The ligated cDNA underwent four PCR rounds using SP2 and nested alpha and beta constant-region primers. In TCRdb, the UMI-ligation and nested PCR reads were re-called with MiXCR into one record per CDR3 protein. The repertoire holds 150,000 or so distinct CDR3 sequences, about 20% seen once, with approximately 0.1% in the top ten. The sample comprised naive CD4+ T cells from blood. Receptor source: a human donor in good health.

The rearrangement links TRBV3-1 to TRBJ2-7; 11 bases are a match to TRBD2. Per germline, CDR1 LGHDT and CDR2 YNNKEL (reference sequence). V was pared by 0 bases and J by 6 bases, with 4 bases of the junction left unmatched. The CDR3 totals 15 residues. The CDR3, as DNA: TGTGCCAGCAGCCAAGACCTAGCGGGAGGAGGCGAGCAGTACTTC. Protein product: CASSQDLAGGGEQYF.

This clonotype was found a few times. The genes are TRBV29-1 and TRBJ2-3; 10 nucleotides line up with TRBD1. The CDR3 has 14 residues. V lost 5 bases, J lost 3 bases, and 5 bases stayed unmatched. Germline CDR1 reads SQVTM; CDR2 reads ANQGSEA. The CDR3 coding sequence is TGCAGCGTTTCGACAGGGGGCTTAACAGATACGCAGTATTTT. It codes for CSVSTGGLTDTQYF.

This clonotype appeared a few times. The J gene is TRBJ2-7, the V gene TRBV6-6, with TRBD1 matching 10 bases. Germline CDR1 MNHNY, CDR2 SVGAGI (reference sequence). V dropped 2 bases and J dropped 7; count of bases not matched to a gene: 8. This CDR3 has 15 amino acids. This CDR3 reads CASSYPTGGPTEQYF. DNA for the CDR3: TGTGCCAGCAGTTACCCGACAGGGGGCCCGACGGAGCAGTACTTC.

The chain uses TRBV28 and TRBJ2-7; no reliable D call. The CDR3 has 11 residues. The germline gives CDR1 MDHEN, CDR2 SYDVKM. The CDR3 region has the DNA TGTATGATAGGGTCGCGCTACGAGCAGTACTTC. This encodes CMIGSRYEQYF.

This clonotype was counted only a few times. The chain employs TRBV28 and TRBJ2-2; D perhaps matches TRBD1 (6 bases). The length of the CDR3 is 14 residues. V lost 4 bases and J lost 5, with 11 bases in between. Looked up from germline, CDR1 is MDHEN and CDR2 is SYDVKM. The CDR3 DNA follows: TGTGCCAGCAGTTACAGGGCGGCGACCGGGGAGCTGTTTTTT. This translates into CASSYRAATGELFF.